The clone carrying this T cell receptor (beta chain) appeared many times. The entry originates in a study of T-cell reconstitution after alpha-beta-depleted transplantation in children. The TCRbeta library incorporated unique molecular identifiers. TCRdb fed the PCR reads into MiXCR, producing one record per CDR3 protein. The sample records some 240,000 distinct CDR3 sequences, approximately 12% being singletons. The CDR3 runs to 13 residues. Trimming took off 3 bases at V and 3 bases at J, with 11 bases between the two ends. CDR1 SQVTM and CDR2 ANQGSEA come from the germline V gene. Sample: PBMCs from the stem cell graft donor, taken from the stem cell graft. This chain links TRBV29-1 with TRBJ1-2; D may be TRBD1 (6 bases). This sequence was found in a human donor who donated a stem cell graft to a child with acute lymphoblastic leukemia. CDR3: CSVDSGGYYGYTF. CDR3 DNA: TGCAGCGTTGACTCCGGGGGCTACTATGGCTACACCTTC.